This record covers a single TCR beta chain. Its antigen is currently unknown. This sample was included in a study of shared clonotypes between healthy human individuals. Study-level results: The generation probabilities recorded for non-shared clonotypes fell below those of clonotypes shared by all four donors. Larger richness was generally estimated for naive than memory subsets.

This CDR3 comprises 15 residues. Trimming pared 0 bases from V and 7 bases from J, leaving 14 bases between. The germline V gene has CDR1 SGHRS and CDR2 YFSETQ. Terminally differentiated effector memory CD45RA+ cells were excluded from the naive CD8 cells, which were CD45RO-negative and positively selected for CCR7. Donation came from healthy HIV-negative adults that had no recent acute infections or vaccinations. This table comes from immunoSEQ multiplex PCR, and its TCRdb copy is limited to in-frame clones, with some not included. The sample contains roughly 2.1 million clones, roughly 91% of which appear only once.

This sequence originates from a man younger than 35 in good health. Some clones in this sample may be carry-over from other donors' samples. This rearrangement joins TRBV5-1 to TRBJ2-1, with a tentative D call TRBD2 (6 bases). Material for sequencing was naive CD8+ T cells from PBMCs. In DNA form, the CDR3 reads TGCGCCAGCAGCTTGGTTAGCGGTCCCCCTAATGAGCAGTTCTTC. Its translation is CASSLVSGPPNEQFF.